Listed below are T cell receptor beta chains from one sample, sequenced in a study of blood T cell repertoires in COVID-19. Sequenced by immunoSEQ multiplex PCR; TCRdb stores in-frame clones only, minus some. Found here are roughly 97,000 clones, over 60% of them singletons; the top ten hold about 7%. The source material was peripheral blood. These receptors came from a man between 70 and 80 years old with acute or convalescent COVID-19. The CDR3 runs from the conserved cysteine through the conserved F or W. D genes are given only for firm matches. Rows give clone size only sometimes, using once, few, many, or a class for an expanded clone.

D | size | J | V | DNA | CDR3
NA | NA | TRBJ2-3 | TRBV18 | TGTGCCAGCTCACCGCCGCTACAGGGTACGGATACGCAGTATTTT | CASSPPLQGTDTQYF
TRBD1 | NA | TRBJ1-6 | TRBV6-5 | TGTGCCAGCTACGGACAGGAGGTTCTGGGATCACCCCTCCACTTT | CASYGQEVLGSPLHF
NA | few | TRBJ1-1 | TRBV29-1 | TGCAGCGTTGACGAATTATCCGGGACTGAAGCTTTCTTT | CSVDELSGTEAFF
NA | NA | TRBJ1-3 | TRBV29-1 | TGCAGCGTTGGGGCAGGGGCCTCTGGAAACACCATATATTTT | CSVGAGASGNTIYF
TRBD1 | NA | TRBJ1-3 | TRBV30 | TGTGCCTACGGGACAGGATCTGGAAACACCATATATTTT | CAYGTGSGNTIYF
TRBD1 | NA | TRBJ2-5 | TRBV28 | TGTGCCAGCAGTCCGGCGGCGACAGGGTACGGGACCCAGTACTTC | CASSPAATGYGTQYF
NA | NA | TRBJ1-1 | TRBV30 | TGTGCCGCCAACGGACTGGCCGCTGAAGCTTTCTTT | CAANGLAAEAFF
TRBD1 | NA | TRBJ2-7 | TRBV3-1/TRBV3-2 | TGTGCCAGCAGCCATACAGGGACAGGGGGACGTGAGCAGTACTTC | CASSHTGTGGREQYF
TRBD1 | NA | TRBJ2-1 | TRBV7-8 | TGTGCCAGTTATACGGAACGGGGACAGGCGATTGGGTACAATGAGCAGTTCTTC | CASYTERGQAIGYNEQFF
NA | NA | TRBJ1-2 | TRBV28 | TGTGCCAGCAGTTCTCCCGGACTGACACACCTAGTTTATGGCTACACCTTC | CASSSPGLTHLVYGYTF
NA | NA | TRBJ1-5 | TRBV2 | TGTGCCAGCAGTGAAGTAGGGAGCCAGCCCCAGCATTTT | CASSEVGSQPQHF
NA | NA | TRBJ2-2 | TRBV11-3 | TGTGCCAGCAGCTTATCCACAGGGATGCCCGGGGAGCTGTTTTTT | CASSLSTGMPGELFF
TRBD1 | NA | TRBJ1-4 | TRBV30 | TGTGCCTGGAGTGGGCATGGACAGGGCGAAAAACTGTTTTTT | CAWSGHGQGEKLFF
NA | NA | TRBJ2-1 | TRBV29-1 | TGCAGCGCACAGTTCAATGAGCAGTTCTTC | CSAQFNEQFF
TRBD2 | NA | TRBJ2-5 | TRBV7-7 | TGTGCTAGCAGCACTAGCGGGGGGTTGTTTCAAGAGACCCAGTACTTC | CASSTSGGLFQETQYF
NA | few | TRBJ1-1 | TRBV5-1 | TGCGCCAGCAGCTTGGTTCCCGGGGGTAGAGCTTTCTTT | CASSLVPGGRAFF
NA | NA | TRBJ2-1 | TRBV5-1 | TGCGCCAGCAGCTTGGTAGGGCGGGAAGGGCAGTTCTTC | CASSLVGREGQFF
TRBD1 | few | TRBJ2-4 | TRBV10-2 | TGCGCCAGCAGTGATCAGGGGGTAGTAGCCAAAAACATTCAGTACTTC | CASSDQGVVAKNIQYF
TRBD1 | few | TRBJ1-1 | TRBV4-1 | TGCGCCAGCAGCCAAGTGGGGACAGGGGCGAGAACTGAAGCTTTCTTT | CASSQVGTGARTEAFF
NA | NA | TRBJ2-3 | TRBV12-5 | TGTGCTAGTGGTTTGGTAGCGACCAGACGGAGCAATACGCAGTATTTT | CASGLVATRRSNTQYF
TRBD2 | NA | TRBJ2-5 | TRBV2 | TGTGCCAGCAGTGAAGGAGCTAATAGCGGGGCAGAGACCCAGTACTTC | CASSEGANSGAETQYF
NA | NA | TRBJ2-4 | TRBV5-1 | TGCGCCAGCAGCTCAGGACACGATTTAGCCAAAAACATTCAGTACTTC | CASSSGHDLAKNIQYF
NA | NA | TRBJ2-3 | TRBV18 | TGTGCCAGCTCACCGGGGGGTTCTCCTAGCACAGATACGCAGTATTTT | CASSPGGSPSTDTQYF
NA | NA | TRBJ1-6 | TRBV10-1 | TGCGCCAGCAGTGAGTCGGTGACTTATTCACCCCTCCACTTT | CASSESVTYSPLHF
NA | NA | TRBJ1-1 | TRBV29-1 | TGCAGCGTTGAAGGTAAAGCTTTCTTT | CSVEGKAFF
NA | NA | TRBJ1-3 | TRBV6-5 | TGTGCCAGCAGTTACGCAGGGCTGAGCTCTGGAAACACCATATATTTT | CASSYAGLSSGNTIYF
NA | NA | TRBJ1-1 | TRBV5-6 | TGTGCCAGCAGCGTATCCGGGTCCAACACTGAAGCTTTCTTT | CASSVSGSNTEAFF
TRBD1 | few | TRBJ2-3 | TRBV5-1 | TGCGCCAGCAGCCCAGGAACAGGGGCCCCAGATACGCAGTATTTT | CASSPGTGAPDTQYF
NA | NA | TRBJ1-5 | TRBV6-4 | TGTGCCAGCACAGAAAATAGGTCCGAGGAGCCCCAGCATTTT | CASTENRSEEPQHF
TRBD1 | NA | TRBJ1-6 | TRBV7-8 | TGTGCCAGCAGCTTATCCCCCGGACAGGAACTTAATTCACCCCTCCACTTT | CASSLSPGQELNSPLHF
NA | NA | TRBJ1-3 | TRBV5-6 | TGTGCCAGCAGCTTGGCGCAGGATCGTTTCTCTGGAAACACCATATATTTT | CASSLAQDRFSGNTIYF
TRBD1 | NA | TRBJ1-6 | TRBV2 | TGTGCCAGCAGTGATGGGACAGCAGACCGATTGCTCCACTTT | CASSDGTADRLLHF
TRBD1 | NA | TRBJ2-2 | TRBV7-8 | TGTGCCAGCAGCCTAAGGGACAGCACCGGGGAGCTGTTTTTT | CASSLRDSTGELFF
TRBD1 | NA | TRBJ2-2 | TRBV4-1 | TGCGCCAGCAGCCATCCAAGATGGGTGGACAGGACGGCGAACACCGGGGAGCTGTTTTTT | CASSHPRWVDRTANTGELFF
NA | once | TRBJ2-1 | TRBV10-1 | TGCGCCAGCAGTGTATCGGCAGGGGGGAATGAGCAGTTCTTC | CASSVSAGGNEQFF
TRBD1 | NA | TRBJ2-3 | TRBV2 | TGTGCCAGCAGGGGGGACAGGGGAGATACGCAGTATTTT | CASRGDRGDTQYF
TRBD1 | once | TRBJ2-2 | TRBV5-8 | TGTGCCAGCAGCTTGGGTTGGACAGGGAGGAACACCGGGGAGCTGTTTTTT | CASSLGWTGRNTGELFF
TRBD1 | NA | TRBJ1-2 | TRBV6-1 | TGTGCCAGCAGTGAATGGGGACAGGGGGCCTATGGCTACACCTTC | CASSEWGQGAYGYTF
NA | NA | TRBJ2-1 | TRBV29-1 | TGCAGCGTTGAAAGGGGCCAGCCCTCCTACAATGAGCAGTTCTTC | CSVERGQPSYNEQFF
NA | NA | TRBJ2-2 | TRBV6-1 | TGTGCCAGCAGTGAAGTTGTAGGGAGCACCGGGGAGCTGTTTTTT | CASSEVVGSTGELFF
NA | NA | TRBJ2-3 | TRBV6-5 | TGTGCCAGCAGAAAACTAGATACGCAGTATTTT | CASRKLDTQYF
NA | few | TRBJ1-1 | TRBV15 | TGTGCCACCAGCACACGGACAGCCCCTGAAGCTTTCTTT | CATSTRTAPEAFF
NA | NA | TRBJ1-1 | TRBV19 | TGTGCCAGTAGTGCAACCATGGGAGGGAACACTGAAGCTTTCTTT | CASSATMGGNTEAFF
NA | NA | TRBJ1-2 | TRBV7-9 | TGTGCCAGCAGCTTAGGCGCGGGAGACGACTATGGCTACACCTTC | CASSLGAGDDYGYTF
TRBD1 | few | TRBJ1-2 | TRBV9 | TGTGCCAGCAGCTTGGGGGGACAGACCAACTATGGCTACACCTTC | CASSLGGQTNYGYTF